This is a list of T cell receptor beta chains from one sample in a study of human T cells and chemical hapten exposure. TCRdb reprocessed the RACE reads with MiXCR, giving one entry per CDR3 protein. The sample includes fewer than 300,000 distinct CDR3 sequences, approximately 8% of them seen just once. The sequences come from whole blood, collected in connection with sensitization to the hapten diphenylcyclopropenone (DPC). These TCRs come from a man younger than 30 with alopecia areata. Some clones in this sample may be carry-over from other donors' samples. The CDR3 runs from the conserved cysteine through the conserved F or W. The D gene is left open where the match is weak. Clone size is stated in some rows and not others, as once, few, many or a class when expanded.

V	D	size	J	length	CDR3	DNA
TRBV7-9	NA	many	TRBJ2-3	14	CASRGGAFTDTQYF	TGTGCCAGCAGAGGGGGGGCTTTCACAGATACGCAGTATTTT
TRBV20-1	NA	few	TRBJ2-7	13	CSATGGGAYEQYF	TGCAGTGCTACAGGAGGGGGGGCCTACGAGCAGTACTTC
TRBV5-1	TRBD1	many	TRBJ2-3	16	CASSSDSTGVADTQYF	TGCGCCAGCAGCTCGGACTCGACAGGGGTTGCAGATACGCAGTATTTT
TRBV6-2/TRBV6-3	TRBD1	NA	TRBJ1-1	15	CASSPRTGRDTEAFF	TGTGCCAGCAGCCCAAGGACAGGGAGGGACACTGAAGCTTTCTTT
TRBV7-2	NA	NA	TRBJ2-6	15	CASSGASAGANVLTF	TGTGCCAGCAGCGGAGCGAGTGCCGGGGCCAACGTCCTGACTTTC
TRBV5-6	NA	few	TRBJ1-1	14	CASSLGFLNTEAFF	TGTGCCAGCAGCTTGGGTTTCCTGAACACTGAAGCTTTCTTT
TRBV5-1	NA	NA	TRBJ2-4	13	CASSPNLDRIQYF	TGCGCCAGCAGCCCGAACCTCGACCGGATTCAGTACTTC
TRBV6-2/TRBV6-3	NA	NA	TRBJ1-1	16	CASSYSALGGLTEAFF	TGTGCCAGCAGTTACTCGGCCTTGGGGGGCCTGACTGAAGCTTTCTTT
TRBV3-1	NA	NA	TRBJ2-3	15	CASSPILGTQDTQYF	TGTGCCAGCAGCCCGATCCTGGGGACACAAGATACGCAGTATTTT
TRBV9	NA	NA	TRBJ1-1	14	CASKGLGGNTETFF	TGTGCCAGCAAGGGTCTGGGGGGGAACACTGAAACTTTCTTT
TRBV27	TRBD1	few	TRBJ1-1	15	CASSSRGQMNTEAFF	TGTGCCAGCAGTTCTAGGGGGCAGATGAACACTGAAGCTTTCTTT
TRBV20-1	NA	NA	TRBJ1-5	14	CSASSQENNQPQHF	TGCAGTGCTAGTAGTCAGGAGAACAATCAGCCCCAGCATTTT
TRBV4-3	NA	few	TRBJ1-6	13	CASSSRLGSPLHF	TGCGCCAGCAGCTCTCGACTTGGTTCACCCCTCCACTTT
TRBV6-1	NA	NA	TRBJ1-1	13	CASESNRGAEAFF	TGTGCCAGCGAGTCGAATAGGGGGGCTGAAGCTTTCTTT
TRBV11-2	NA	many	TRBJ1-4	13	CASSYPLNEKLFF	TGTGCCAGCAGCTACCCCCTTAATGAAAAACTGTTTTTT
TRBV4-1	NA	NA	TRBJ2-7	14	CASSQEGTSYEQYF	TGCGCCAGCAGCCAAGAAGGGACAAGCTACGAGCAGTACTTC
TRBV7-9	NA	NA	TRBJ1-1	14	CASSKTLEVTEAFF	TGTGCCAGCAGCAAAACTTTGGAGGTCACTGAAGCTTTCTTT
TRBV4-3	NA	NA	TRBJ1-5	14	CASSQDLARQPQHF	TGCGCCAGCAGCCAAGATCTTGCACGTCAGCCCCAGCATTTT
TRBV6-2/TRBV6-3	NA	NA	TRBJ1-5	17	CASSYSTGRYVTQPQHF	TGTGCCAGCAGTTACTCAACAGGGCGGTATGTTACTCAGCCCCAGCATTTT
TRBV7-9	NA	NA	TRBJ2-1	16	CASSPPGTTSYNEQFF	TGTGCCAGCAGTCCCCCCGGGACCACATCCTACAATGAGCAGTTCTTC
TRBV12-3/TRBV12-4	NA	few	TRBJ1-2	13	CASSLAPNYGYTF	TGTGCCAGCAGTTTAGCCCCTAACTATGGCTACACCTTC
TRBV7-9	NA	many	TRBJ1-1	11	CASSLSTEAFF	TGTGCCAGCAGCCTATCCACTGAAGCTTTCTTT
TRBV7-6	NA	many	TRBJ2-1	11	CASGGSNEQFF	TGTGCCAGCGGGGGCTCCAATGAGCAGTTCTTC
TRBV5-5	NA	NA	TRBJ1-6	12	CASSLEASPLHF	TGTGCCAGCAGCTTGGAAGCTTCACCCCTCCACTTT
TRBV5-1	NA	NA	TRBJ2-1	15	CASSLEGGIYNEQFF	TGCGCCAGCAGCTTGGAAGGGGGGATCTACAATGAGCAGTTCTTC
TRBV27	NA	NA	TRBJ2-7	13	CASSLYESYEQYF	TGTGCCAGCAGTTTATATGAGTCCTACGAGCAGTACTTC
TRBV21-1	NA	NA	TRBJ2-5	14	CASSKPVWMETQYF	TGTGCCAGCAGCAAACCTGTTTGGATGGAGACCCAGTACTTC
TRBV29-1	NA	NA	TRBJ2-4	15	CSVERQVEGWGIQYF	TGCAGCGTTGAAAGACAGGTGGAGGGTTGGGGCATTCAGTACTTC
TRBV7-2	NA	NA	TRBJ2-1	12	CASSSDWDEQFF	TGTGCCAGCAGCTCCGATTGGGATGAGCAGTTCTTC
TRBV28	NA	few	TRBJ2-2	15	CASSLIVGRTGELFF	TGTGCCAGCAGTCTAATTGTGGGCAGGACCGGGGAGCTGTTTTTT
TRBV9	NA	many	TRBJ1-2	14	CASSVETSSSGYTF	TGTGCCAGCAGCGTAGAAACCAGCAGCTCTGGCTACACCTTC
TRBV25-1	NA	NA	TRBJ1-3	14	CASSENRDRNTIYF	TGTGCCAGCAGTGAAAACAGGGATAGAAACACCATATATTTT
TRBV6-6	TRBD1	few	TRBJ1-6	13	CASRPGQDSPLHF	TGTGCCAGCAGGCCGGGACAGGATTCACCCCTCCACTTT
TRBV29-1	TRBD1	NA	TRBJ1-1	16	CSVRILVRGPLTEAFF	TGCAGCGTCAGAATACTTGTAAGGGGGCCGTTAACTGAAGCTTTCTTT
TRBV7-3	TRBD1	NA	TRBJ2-2	16	CASSPDPEQGTGELFF	TGTGCCAGCAGCCCGGACCCGGAACAGGGGACCGGGGAGCTGTTTTTT
TRBV7-3	NA	NA	TRBJ1-1	15	CASSLTHGREGEAFF	TGTGCCAGCAGCTTAACCCATGGAAGGGAAGGTGAAGCTTTCTTT
TRBV7-9	TRBD1	few	TRBJ2-7	17	CASSLEGGDRGTYEQYF	TGTGCCAGCAGCTTAGAGGGAGGGGACAGGGGGACCTACGAGCAGTACTTC
TRBV2	TRBD1	NA	TRBJ2-1	15	CASLQGALFMNEQFF	TGTGCCAGCCTCCAGGGGGCTTTGTTTATGAATGAGCAGTTCTTC
TRBV13	NA	few	TRBJ1-1	15	CASSSNPALNTEAFF	TGTGCCAGCAGCTCGAATCCAGCGCTGAACACTGAAGCTTTCTTT
TRBV9	TRBD1	NA	TRBJ1-6	16	CASSASRDRVSSPLHF	TGTGCCAGCAGCGCGAGCCGGGACAGGGTTAGTTCACCCCTCCACTTT
TRBV15	TRBD1	NA	TRBJ2-3	15	CATSRRQGGTDTQYF	TGTGCCACCAGCAGGCGACAGGGAGGCACAGATACGCAGTATTTT
TRBV28	TRBD2	NA	TRBJ2-3	18	CASSSRTGTSARTDTQYF	TGTGCCAGCAGTTCTAGAACCGGGACTAGCGCCCGCACAGATACGCAGTATTTT
TRBV6-2/TRBV6-3	NA	many	TRBJ2-1	12	CASSPSVDEQFF	TGTGCCAGCAGCCCTAGTGTCGATGAGCAGTTCTTC
TRBV28	NA	NA	TRBJ1-1	12	CASKRPNTEAFF	TGTGCCAGCAAAAGGCCGAACACTGAAGCTTTCTTT